These T cell receptor beta chains were read from a single sample in a study of T cells in Graves' hyperthyroidism and ophthalmopathy. MiXCR, run by TCRdb on the multiplex PCR reads, gives a single entry per CDR3 protein. The data contain approximately 400,000 distinct CDR3 sequences, just under 15% of them singletons. Sequencing input: blood. The source of these receptors is a woman in her thirties with Graves' hyperthyroidism. Each CDR3 is given with its conserved first and last residue.

V gene	J gene	CDR3 protein
TRBV28	TRBJ2-1	CASDPGQGAVSEQFF
TRBV2	TRBJ2-1	CASSVRGDYNEQFF
TRBV5-1	TRBJ2-7	CASSHGTGKGYEQYF
TRBV7-6	TRBJ2-7	CASSTRGYSYEQYF
TRBV15	TRBJ2-1	CATSISCEATDEQFF
TRBV29-1	TRBJ2-7	CSARLGLSYEQYF
TRBV7-8	TRBJ2-2	CASSLARVAGGGELFF
TRBV11-1	TRBJ2-4	CASSLQSRGNIQYF
TRBV28	TRBJ1-2	CATLLNPGTKVYGYTF
TRBV28	TRBJ2-7	CASSSVGGFDEQYF
TRBV4-1	TRBJ2-3	CASSQERLAGSDTQYF
TRBV27	TRBJ1-1	CASSLLGENTEAFF
TRBV29-1	TRBJ1-3	CSVVSAYSGNTIYF
TRBV24-1	TRBJ2-2	CATAGQANTGELFF
TRBV30	TRBJ2-1	CAWSVRERANYNEQFF
TRBV5-4	TRBJ1-5	CASSLGGRSGNQPQHF
TRBV19	TRBJ1-5	CASGYTRGNQPQHF
TRBV10-1	TRBJ1-6	CASSPGQEVPHCNSPLHF
TRBV28	TRBJ2-5	CASRRVQGATETQYF
TRBV27	TRBJ2-1	CASSFRQRYNEQFF
TRBV7-9	TRBJ1-1	CASSLVRAQGDEAFF
TRBV20-1	TRBJ2-3	CSRPGYDTQYF
TRBV3-1	TRBJ1-5	CASSDRGNSNQPQHF
TRBV15	TRBJ1-6	CATTSQGGNSPLHF
TRBV4-1	TRBJ2-1	CASNTPGVYEQFF
TRBV20-1	NA	CSAALAGGYNEQYF
TRBV3-1	TRBJ1-5	CASSPNRNQPQHF
TRBV20-1	TRBJ1-2	CSATTQGGYTF
TRBV30	TRBJ1-3	CAWTPGGDGNTIYF
TRBV7-9	TRBJ2-3	CASSLGSGTSTDTQYF
TRBV28	TRBJ2-1	CASSFPGTSLNEQFF
TRBV7-6	TRBJ2-1	CASSFIAGGSNEQFF
TRBV28	TRBJ2-6	CASSGPGQGLFGANVLTF
TRBV5-6	TRBJ1-1	CASSFIMNTEAFF
TRBV19	TRBJ1-1	CASRSIRTGVMNTEAFF
TRBV9	TRBJ2-3	CASSPSGDSADTQYF
TRBV28	TRBJ2-1	CASSPAGQGGYNEQFF
TRBV28	TRBJ1-2	CASRQGASGYTF
TRBV20-1	TRBJ1-1	CSAMRRPQAFF
TRBV3-1	TRBJ2-1	CASSSKRAGGLGEQFF
TRBV2	TRBJ1-5	CASSEGRGSSGQPQHF
TRBV11-2	TRBJ2-3	CASSLGQGRLDVDTQYF